These T cell receptor beta chains were read from a single sample in a study of regulatory T cells in long-lasting Graves disease. TCRdb independently ran MiXCR on the multiplex PCR reads; one entry per CDR3 protein. The sample lists around 500,000 distinct CDR3 sequences; about 13% were seen once. The same sample was also studied in work on T cells in Graves' hyperthyroidism and ophthalmopathy.

The material sequenced was peripheral blood mononuclear cells (PBMCs), taken at new diagnosis, from a patient treated with antithyroid drugs. The origin of the receptors is a man aged 30-40 years with Graves disease. CDR3s include the opening cysteine and the closing phenylalanine or tryptophan. Each record gives: J gene, V gene, clone size, D gene, CDR3 protein, CDR3 DNA. A D gene is named only where the DNA matches it firmly. For some rows the clone size is stated as once, few or many, or as a class when expanded; others skip it.

>TRBJ2-6|TRBV11-2|few|NA
CASSLVGRLHSGANVLTF
TGTGCCAGCAGCTTAGTGGGTCGCCTCCACTCTGGGGCCAACGTCCTGACTTTC
>TRBJ2-2|TRBV7-2|many|NA
CASSLFPDGELFF
TGTGCCAGCAGCCTCTTTCCGGACGGGGAGCTGTTTTTT
>TRBJ2-3|TRBV2|many|TRBD2
CASTRAGDTDTQYF
TGTGCCAGCACTAGAGCGGGAGACACAGATACGCAGTATTTT
>TRBJ2-3|TRBV3-1|few|NA
CASGDFYLQYF
TGTGCCAGCGGCGACTTTTACCTGCAGTATTTT
>TRBJ1-5|TRBV9|many|NA
CASSVGGDSRNQPQHF
TGTGCCAGCAGCGTAGGTGGAGACAGTAGAAATCAGCCCCAGCATTTT
>TRBJ1-3|TRBV20-1|NA|NA
CSARGEDNFGNTIYF
TGCAGTGCTAGAGGAGAGGACAACTTTGGAAACACCATATATTTT
>TRBJ2-7|TRBV2|many|TRBD1
CAIRGFHEQYF
TGTGCCATCAGGGGGTTTCACGAGCAGTACTTC
>TRBJ2-7|TRBV3-1|few|NA
CASSQTSSEQYF
TGTGCCAGCAGCCAGACTAGTTCCGAGCAGTACTTC
>TRBJ2-1|TRBV11-3|NA|TRBD2
CASSLASGLSNEQFF
TGTGCCAGCAGCTTAGCTAGCGGGCTTAGCAATGAGCAGTTCTTC
>TRBJ2-2|TRBV29-1|many|NA
CSVPQGGTSGELFF
TGCAGCGTTCCACAGGGAGGTACGAGCGGGGAGCTGTTTTTT
>TRBJ1-2|TRBV25-1|NA|NA
CATRSGRGYTF
TGTGCCACACGATCGGGGAGGGGCTACACCTTC
>TRBJ1-5|TRBV4-1|few|NA
CASSQDRGWRAQHF
TGCGCCAGCAGCCAAGATCGAGGCTGGCGGGCCCAGCATTTT
>TRBJ2-7|TRBV6-2/TRBV6-3|many|NA
CASSERVGYEQYF
TGTGCCAGCAGTGAAAGGGTAGGCTACGAGCAGTACTTC